This entry lists 9 T cell receptor beta chains sequenced from one sample in a study of OX40 agonist ivuxolimab in advanced cancers. TCRdb's table, derived via immunoSEQ multiplex PCR, lists solely in-frame clones and lacks some. The top ten hold less than 0.2% of the sample, which has tens of thousands of clones, roughly 89% seen once. The sequencing used CD4+ or CD8+ T cells sorted from blood, collected in a trial of the OX40 agonist ivuxolimab. All receptors derive from an adult with an advanced solid tumor such as melanoma, head and neck, liver or kidney cancer.

The V call is TRBV5-4, the J call TRBJ2-1; TRBD1 aligns across 7 bases. The germline CDR1 and CDR2 sequences are SGHNT and YYREEE (reference sequence). With V trimmed by 8 bases and J by 4 bases, 6 bases remained unmatched. CDR3 length equals 13 residues. The CDR3 is CASRGPAYNEQFF. CDR3 sequence (DNA): TGTGCCAGTAGGGGGCCTGCGTACAATGAGCAGTTCTTC.

The chain carries TRBV29-1 and TRBJ2-3, with 10 bases aligning to TRBD2. The CDR3 runs to 14 residues. Germline loops: CDR1 SQVTM, CDR2 ANQGSEA. The ends lost 8 bases at V and 5 bases at J; junction bases unmatched: 10. This CDR3 is CSTRQGLAEDTQYF. In DNA, the CDR3 is TGCAGCACACGCCAAGGACTAGCGGAAGATACGCAGTATTTT.

The chain links TRBV5-1 to TRBJ2-2; 11 nucleotides match TRBD1. CDR1 and CDR2 (germline): SGHRS, YFSETQ. CDR3 length equals 15 residues. The V segment lost 0 bases and the J segment 7 bases; nucleotides outside the gene matches: 2. The CDR3: CASSLEGQGVGELFF. Here the CDR3 DNA reads TGCGCCAGCAGCTTGGAGGGACAGGGGGTCGGGGAGCTGTTTTTT.

The chain couples TRBV5-1 to TRBJ2-1; D gene unclear. V was cut by 0 bases and J by 3 bases, with 7 bases left in between. The CDR3 runs 14 residues. Germline V lookup: CDR1 SGHRS, CDR2 YFSETQ. CDR3 sequence reads: CASSLGIFYNEQFF. The CDR3, as DNA: TGCGCCAGCAGCTTGGGTATTTTCTACAATGAGCAGTTCTTC.

The gene calls are TRBV7-9 and TRBJ2-1; D is possibly TRBD1 (6 bases). The CDR3 runs to 15 residues. V lost 2 bases and J 5 bases, leaving 13 bases between the germline ends. Per the germline V gene, CDR1 is SEHNR and CDR2 is FQNEAQ (reference sequence). In nucleotides, the CDR3 is TGTGCCAGCAGCTTACCATCCGGACAGAACAATGAGCAGTTCTTC. Its protein product is CASSLPSGQNNEQFF.

The rearrangement joins TRBV2 to TRBJ2-5; D may be TRBD2 (7 bases). V lost 5 bases to trimming and J lost 3 bases, with 13 bases between them. The CDR3 consists of 14 residues. Germline V CDR1 and CDR2: SNHLY, FYNNEI. CDR3 amino acids: CASSRWGGEETQYF. The CDR3 nucleotides read TGTGCCAGCAGTAGGTGGGGGGGCGAAGAGACCCAGTACTTC.

The V gene is TRBV7-9, the J gene TRBJ2-3, with 10 bases aligning to TRBD1. Germline V lookup: CDR1 SEHNR, CDR2 FQNEAQ (reference sequence). Trimming took 4 bases from V and 5 from J; bases not matched to a gene: 6. This CDR3 spans 15 amino acids. CDR3 nucleotides: TGTGCCAGCAGCTCCGGGACAGGGGTTTTAGATACGCAGTATTTT. Protein sequence: CASSSGTGVLDTQYF.

The chain employs TRBV5-1 and TRBJ1-1; maybe TRBD1 (5 bases). V was shortened by 0 bases and J by 8 bases, with 14 bases between the two germline ends. This CDR3 is 14 amino acids long. Germline CDR1 and CDR2: SGHRS and YFSETQ. CDR3 region: CASSLGTGGNEAFF. In DNA form, the CDR3 reads TGCGCCAGCAGCTTGGGGACCGGGGGGAACGAAGCTTTCTTT.

The rearrangement joins TRBV23-1 to TRBJ2-3, with a tentative D call TRBD2 (5 bases). Being an ORF, TRBV23-1 has a function that is uncertain. CDR3 length equals 14 residues. The V gene lost 7 bases and the J gene lost 1 base, with 12 bases spanning the gap. As DNA, the CDR3 is TGCGCCAGCATTTCTAGCCGTCGCACAGATACGCAGTATTTT. Translating it yields CASISSRRTDTQYF.